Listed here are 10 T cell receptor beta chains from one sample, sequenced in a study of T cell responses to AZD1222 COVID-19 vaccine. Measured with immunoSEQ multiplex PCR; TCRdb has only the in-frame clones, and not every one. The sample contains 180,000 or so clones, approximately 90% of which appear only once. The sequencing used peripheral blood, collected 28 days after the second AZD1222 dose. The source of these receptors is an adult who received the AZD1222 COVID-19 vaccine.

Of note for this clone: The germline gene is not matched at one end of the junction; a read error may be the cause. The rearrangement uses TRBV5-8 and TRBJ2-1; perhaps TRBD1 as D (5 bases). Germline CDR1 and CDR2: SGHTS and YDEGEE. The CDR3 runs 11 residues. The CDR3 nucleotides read TGTGCCAGCAGGTTAGGGGCCTCTGATGTCTTC. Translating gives CASRLGASDVF.

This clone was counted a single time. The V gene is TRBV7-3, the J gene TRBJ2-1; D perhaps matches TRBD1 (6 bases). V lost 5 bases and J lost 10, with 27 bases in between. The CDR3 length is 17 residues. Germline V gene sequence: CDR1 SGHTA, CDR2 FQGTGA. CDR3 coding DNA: TGTGCCAGCAGCCCAACTCACCTTAAGGGGGTACGTGGCGAGCAGTTCTTC. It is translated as CASSPTHLKGVRGEQFF.

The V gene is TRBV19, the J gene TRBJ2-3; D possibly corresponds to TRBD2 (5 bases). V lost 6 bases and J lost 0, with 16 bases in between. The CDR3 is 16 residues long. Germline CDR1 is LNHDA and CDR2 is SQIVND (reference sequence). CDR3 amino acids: CASRPQAVSSTDTQYF. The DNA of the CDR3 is TGTGCCAGTAGGCCGCAAGCGGTCTCTAGCACAGATACGCAGTATTTT.

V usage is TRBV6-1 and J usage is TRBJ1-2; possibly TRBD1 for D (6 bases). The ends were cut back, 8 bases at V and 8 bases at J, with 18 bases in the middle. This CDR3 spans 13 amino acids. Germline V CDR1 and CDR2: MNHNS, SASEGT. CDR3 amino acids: CASFGYRVGGYTF. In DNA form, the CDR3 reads TGTGCCAGCTTCGGGTACAGGGTAGGGGGCTACACCTTC.

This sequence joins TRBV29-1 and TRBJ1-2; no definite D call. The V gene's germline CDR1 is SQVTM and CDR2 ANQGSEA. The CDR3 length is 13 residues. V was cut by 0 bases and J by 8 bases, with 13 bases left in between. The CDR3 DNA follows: TGCAGCGTTGAAGAGGCAGGCCGAGGAGGCTACACCTTC. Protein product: CSVEEAGRGGYTF.

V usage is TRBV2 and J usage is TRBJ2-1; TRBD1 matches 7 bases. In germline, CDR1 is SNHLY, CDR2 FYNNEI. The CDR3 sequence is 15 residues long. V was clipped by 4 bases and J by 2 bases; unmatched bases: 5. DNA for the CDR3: TGTGCCAGCAGTGGACAGGGTGCCCCCTACAATGAGCAGTTCTTC. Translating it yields CASSGQGAPYNEQFF.

For the CDR3, the DNA is TGTGCCAGCAGCCCTCAAAGGACAGGGCTCGGGGGTGGTGGCTACACCTTC. Amino acid sequence: CASSPQRTGLGGGGYTF. This sequence joins TRBV5-4 and TRBJ1-2; 8 nucleotides line up with TRBD1. The germline CDR1 and CDR2 sequences are SGHNT and YYREEE (reference sequence). V was clipped by 4 bases and J by 7 bases; unmatched bases: 18. The CDR3 loop spans 17 amino acids.

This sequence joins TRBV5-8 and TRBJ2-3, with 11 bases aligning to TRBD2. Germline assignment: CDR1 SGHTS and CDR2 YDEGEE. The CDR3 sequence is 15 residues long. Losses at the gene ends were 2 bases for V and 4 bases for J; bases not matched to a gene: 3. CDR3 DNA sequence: TGTGCCAGCAGCTTCTTAGCGGGGGGGCCAGATACGCAGTATTTT. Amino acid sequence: CASSFLAGGPDTQYF.

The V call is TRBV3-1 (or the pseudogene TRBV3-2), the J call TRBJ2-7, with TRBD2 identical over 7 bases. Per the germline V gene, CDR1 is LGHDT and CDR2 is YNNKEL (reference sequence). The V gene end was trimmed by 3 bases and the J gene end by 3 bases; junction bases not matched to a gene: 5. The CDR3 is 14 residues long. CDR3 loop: CASSHGLVHYEQYF. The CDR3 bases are TGTGCCAGCAGCCACGGACTAGTCCACTACGAGCAGTACTTC.

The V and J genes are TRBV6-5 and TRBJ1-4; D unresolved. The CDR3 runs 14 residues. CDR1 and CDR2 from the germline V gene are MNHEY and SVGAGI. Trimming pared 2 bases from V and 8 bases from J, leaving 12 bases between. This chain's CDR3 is CASSYGAVAEKLFF. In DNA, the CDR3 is TGTGCCAGCAGTTACGGAGCGGTGGCCGAAAAACTGTTTTTT.